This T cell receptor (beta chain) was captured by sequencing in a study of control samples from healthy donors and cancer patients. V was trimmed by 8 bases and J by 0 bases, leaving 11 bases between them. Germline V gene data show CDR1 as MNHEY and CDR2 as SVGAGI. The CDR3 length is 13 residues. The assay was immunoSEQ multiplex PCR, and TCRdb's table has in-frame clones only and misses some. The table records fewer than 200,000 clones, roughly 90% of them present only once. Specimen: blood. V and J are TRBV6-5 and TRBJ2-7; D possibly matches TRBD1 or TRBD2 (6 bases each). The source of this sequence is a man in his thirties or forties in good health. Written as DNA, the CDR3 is TGTGCCAGCTCGAGGGGGGTCTCCTACGAGCAGTACTTC. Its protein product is CASSRGVSYEQYF.